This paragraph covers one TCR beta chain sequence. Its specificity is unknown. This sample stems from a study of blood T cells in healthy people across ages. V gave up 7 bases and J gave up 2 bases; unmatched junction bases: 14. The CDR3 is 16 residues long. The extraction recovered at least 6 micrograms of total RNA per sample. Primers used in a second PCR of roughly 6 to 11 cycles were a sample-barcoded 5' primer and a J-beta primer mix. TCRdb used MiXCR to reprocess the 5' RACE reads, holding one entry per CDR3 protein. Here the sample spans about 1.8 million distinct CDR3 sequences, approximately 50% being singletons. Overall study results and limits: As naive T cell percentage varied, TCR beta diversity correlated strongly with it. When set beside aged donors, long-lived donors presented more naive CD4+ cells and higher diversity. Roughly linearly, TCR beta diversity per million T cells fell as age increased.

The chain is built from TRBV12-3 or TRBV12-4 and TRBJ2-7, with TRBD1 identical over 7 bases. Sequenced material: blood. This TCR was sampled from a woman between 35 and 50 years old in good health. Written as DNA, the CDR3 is TGTGCCAGCACCCATATTGGGGGACAGCATACCTACGAGCAGTACTTC. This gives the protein CASTHIGGQHTYEQYF.